Here is one TCR beta chain with its context. Its antigen is unknown. This entry is derived from a study of monozygotic twins with inflammatory bowel disease (dated by TCRdb to between 2018 and 2020). Notes on the research overall: In total, roughly 30 monozygotic twin pairs made up the full study: 19 Danish pairs, all IBD-discordant, plus nine German pairs, of which four were IBD-concordant and five were IBD-discordant. Within discordant pairs, disease-associated traits were sought mainly by comparing IBD patients with their genetically identical healthy co-twins. Each individual had, on average, about 151 000 unique TCRalpha sequences and 181 000 unique TCRbeta sequences available for analysis. What the study reported, not specific to this receptor: No difference in repertoire similarity was observed between concordant and discordant twins, possibly owing to limited statistical power. Background noise and inter-individual variability may have been introduced into the repertoires by the differing immunosuppressive treatments among patients. IBD patients shared fewer clonotypes with other individuals than healthy twins did, most markedly in patients showing signs of disease activity. The results gave no support for a single strong signal or clonotype linked to IBD. Different T cell subtypes could not be distinguished in the analysis. A decrease in TCRbeta repertoire diversity, as measured by inverse Simpson index, was observed in IBD patients compared with their healthy co-twins.

The CDR3 measures 12 amino acids from cysteine to phenylalanine. Only the protein sequence is given. The germline V gene provides CDR1 SNHLY and CDR2 FYNNEI. The library was produced with 5' RACE. For each TCR library, 3,500 to 4,500 ng of total RNA was used. For each sample, cDNA was synthesized in eight separate reactions using SMARTScribe reverse transcriptase. During cDNA synthesis, template switching introduced unique molecular identifiers that contained a 6-nucleotide sample barcode. Amplification of TCRalpha and TCRbeta cDNA involved two nested PCRs of 16 and 9 cycles, and each PCR was followed by bead purification. Before amplification, the cDNA was treated with uracil DNA-glycosylase and purified using the QIAquick PCR purification kit. In the second PCR, Illumina TruSeq-compatible adapters and sample-specific barcodes were added. Library quality and concentration were assessed using TapeStation and Qubit, and about 4.7 ng of each library was pooled. Pooled libraries were sequenced on an Illumina HiSeq2500 single-index Rapid Run with 2 x 100 bp reads and custom sequencing primers. The paper's processing steps were these. PCR and sequencing errors were corrected by UMI-based consensus assembly using MiGEC version 1.2.6. MiXCR version 2.1.1 was used to carry out V(D)J alignment, clonotype assembly and CDR3 extraction. To normalise gene usage, clonotype sharing and MAIT/NKT TCR abundance, the analysis used the top 1000, 10 000 and 20 000 clonotypes per sample. After downsampling to 27 000 UMIs, diversity was calculated as the inverse Simpson index using the vegan R package. Paired Mann-Whitney U tests on discordant twin pairs were used, with Benjamini-Hochberg multiple-testing correction. The reads, reprocessed by TCRdb, yield one row per CDR3 protein sequence and no DNA. TCRdb, not the original authors, processed these V and J calls. The sample table records a few hundred thousand distinct CDR3 sequences. The ten largest clonotypes hold 2.6% of the sample.

From each donor, a roughly 2.5 ml peripheral blood sample was collected into PAXgene tubes and stored at -80 degrees C. Total RNA was isolated from whole blood with the PAXgene blood miRNA kit on an automated QIAcube, without T cell sorting. Peripheral blood from monozygotic twin pairs, either concordant or discordant for inflammatory bowel disease, underwent deep TCRalpha and TCRbeta repertoire profiling that used unique molecular barcoding. Smoking habits were recorded for all twin pairs, with individuals classified as current, former or never smokers. The rearranged chain carries TRBV2 and TRBJ2-5; TCRdb lists TRBD1, though no DNA is available to test this call. This TCR was recovered from a human donor with ulcerative colitis or Crohn's disease, or a healthy co-twin of an affected twin (not recorded which). The sample was blood. CDR3 protein: CATRQDQETQYF.